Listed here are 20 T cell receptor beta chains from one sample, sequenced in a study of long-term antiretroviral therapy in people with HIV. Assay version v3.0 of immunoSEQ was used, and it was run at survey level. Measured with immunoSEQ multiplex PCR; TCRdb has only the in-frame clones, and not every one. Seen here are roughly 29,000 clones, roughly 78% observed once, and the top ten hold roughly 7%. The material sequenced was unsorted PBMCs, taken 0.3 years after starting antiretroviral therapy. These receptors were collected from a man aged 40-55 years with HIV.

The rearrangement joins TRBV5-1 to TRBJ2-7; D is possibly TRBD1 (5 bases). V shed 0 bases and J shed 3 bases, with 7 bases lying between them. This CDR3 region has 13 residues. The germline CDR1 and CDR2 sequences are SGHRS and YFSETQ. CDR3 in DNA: TGCGCCAGCAGCTTGGGACAGAGCTACGAGCAGTACTTC. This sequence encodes CASSLGQSYEQYF.

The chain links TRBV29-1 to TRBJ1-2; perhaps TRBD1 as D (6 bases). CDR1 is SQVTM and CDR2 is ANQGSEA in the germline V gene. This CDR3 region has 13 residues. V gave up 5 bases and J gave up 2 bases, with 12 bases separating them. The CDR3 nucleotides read TGCAGCGTTCAGGACAGTGAGAACTATGGCTACACCTTC. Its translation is CSVQDSENYGYTF.

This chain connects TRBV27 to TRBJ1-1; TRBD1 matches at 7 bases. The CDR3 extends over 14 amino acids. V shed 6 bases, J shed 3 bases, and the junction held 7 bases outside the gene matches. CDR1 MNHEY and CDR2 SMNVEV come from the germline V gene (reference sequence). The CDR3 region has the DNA TGTGCCAGCAGCTACAGGGGATTGGACACTGAAGCTTTCTTT. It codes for CASSYRGLDTEAFF.

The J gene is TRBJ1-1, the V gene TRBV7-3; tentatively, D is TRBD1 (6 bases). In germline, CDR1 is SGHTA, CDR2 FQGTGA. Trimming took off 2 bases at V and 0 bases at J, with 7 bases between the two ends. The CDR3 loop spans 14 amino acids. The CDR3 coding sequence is TGTGCCAGCAGCTTACAGGGGTTGAACACTGAAGCTTTCTTT. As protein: CASSLQGLNTEAFF.

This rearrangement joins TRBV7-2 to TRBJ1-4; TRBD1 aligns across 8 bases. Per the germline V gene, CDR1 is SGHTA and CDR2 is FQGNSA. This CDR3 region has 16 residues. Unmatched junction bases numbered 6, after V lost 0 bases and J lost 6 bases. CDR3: CASSLARTGTYEKLFF. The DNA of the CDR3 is TGTGCCAGCAGCTTAGCGCGGACAGGGACATATGAAAAACTGTTTTTT.

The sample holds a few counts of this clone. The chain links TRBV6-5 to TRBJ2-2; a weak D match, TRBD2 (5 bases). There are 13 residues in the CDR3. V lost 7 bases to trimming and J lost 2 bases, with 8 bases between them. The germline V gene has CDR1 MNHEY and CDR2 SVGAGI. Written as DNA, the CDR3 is TGTGCCAGCACGGAGGTTAACACCGGGGAGCTGTTTTTT. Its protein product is CASTEVNTGELFF.

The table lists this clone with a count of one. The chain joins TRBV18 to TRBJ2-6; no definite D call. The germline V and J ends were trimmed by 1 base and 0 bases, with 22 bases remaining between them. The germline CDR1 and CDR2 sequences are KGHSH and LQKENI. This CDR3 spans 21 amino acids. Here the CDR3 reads CASSPRLRGGRTNSGANVLTF. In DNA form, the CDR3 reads TGTGCCAGCTCACCACGCTTAAGAGGCGGCAGAACAAACTCTGGGGCCAACGTCCTGACTTTC.

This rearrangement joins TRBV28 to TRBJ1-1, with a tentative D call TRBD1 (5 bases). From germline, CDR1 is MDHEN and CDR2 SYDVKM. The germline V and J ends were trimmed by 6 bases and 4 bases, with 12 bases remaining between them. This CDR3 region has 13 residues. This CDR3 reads CASRWGESTEAFF. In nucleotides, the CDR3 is TGTGCCAGCAGGTGGGGGGAGTCCACTGAAGCTTTCTTT.

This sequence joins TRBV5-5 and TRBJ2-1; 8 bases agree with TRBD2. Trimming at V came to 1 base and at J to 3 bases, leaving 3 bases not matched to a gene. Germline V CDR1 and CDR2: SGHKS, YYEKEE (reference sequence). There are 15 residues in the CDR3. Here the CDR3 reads CASSLSGSLYNEQFF. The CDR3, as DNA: TGTGCCAGCAGCTTGAGCGGGAGCCTCTACAATGAGCAGTTCTTC.

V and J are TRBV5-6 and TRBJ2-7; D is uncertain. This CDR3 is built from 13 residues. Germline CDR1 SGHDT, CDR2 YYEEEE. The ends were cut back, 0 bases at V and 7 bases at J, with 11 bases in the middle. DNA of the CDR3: TGTGCCAGCAGCTTGGTGCGGTCAGCGGAGCAGTACTTC. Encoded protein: CASSLVRSAEQYF.

The CDR3 region has the DNA TGTGCCAGCAGTTTGACAGGTGCTGGAAACACCATATATTTT. This encodes CASSLTGAGNTIYF. This chain uses TRBV28 with TRBJ1-3; weak D call: TRBD1 (6 bases). Germline lookup yields CDR1 MDHEN and CDR2 SYDVKM. The CDR3 has 14 amino acids. V was trimmed by 3 bases and J by 2 bases, leaving 8 bases between them.

The CDR3: CARSLGGSGCTDTQYF. The CDR3 nucleotides are TGTGCCAGAAGCTTGGGTGGTAGCGGGTGCACAGATACGCAGTATTTT. This chain links TRBV5-3 with TRBJ2-3; 7 bases match TRBD2. TRBV5-3 falls under the ORF class, with uncertain function. CDR3 size: 16 residues. J lost 1 base, V lost 0 bases, and 5 bases had no gene match.

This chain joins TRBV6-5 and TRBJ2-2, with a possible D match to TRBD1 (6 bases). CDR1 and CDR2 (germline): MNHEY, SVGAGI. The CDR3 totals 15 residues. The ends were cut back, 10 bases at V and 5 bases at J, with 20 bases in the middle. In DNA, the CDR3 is TGTGCCACCTGGGGCGGAAGGGGGACGACCGGGGAGCTGTTTTTT. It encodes CATWGGRGTTGELFF.

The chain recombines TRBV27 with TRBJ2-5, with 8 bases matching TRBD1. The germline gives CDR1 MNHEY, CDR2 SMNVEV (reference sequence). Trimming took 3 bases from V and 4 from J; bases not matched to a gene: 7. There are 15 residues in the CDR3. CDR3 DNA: TGTGCCAGCAGTTTCTCCTGGACAGGGTCAGAGACCCAGTACTTC. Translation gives CASSFSWTGSETQYF.

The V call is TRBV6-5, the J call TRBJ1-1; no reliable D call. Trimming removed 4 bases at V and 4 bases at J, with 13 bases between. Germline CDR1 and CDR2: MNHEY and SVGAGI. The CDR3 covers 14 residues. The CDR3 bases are TGTGCCAGCAGTTCGGGAGAAGTCGTCACTGAAGCTTTCTTT. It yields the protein CASSSGEVVTEAFF.

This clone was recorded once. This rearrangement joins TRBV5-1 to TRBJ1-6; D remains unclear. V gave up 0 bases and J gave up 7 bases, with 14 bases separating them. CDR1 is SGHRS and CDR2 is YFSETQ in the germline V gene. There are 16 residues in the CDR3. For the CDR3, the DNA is TGCGCCAGCAGCTTGGCCGGAGGTTTGGCAAATTCACCCCTCCACTTT. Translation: CASSLAGGLANSPLHF. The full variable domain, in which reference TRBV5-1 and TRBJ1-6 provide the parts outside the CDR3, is KAGVTQTPRYLIKTRGQQVTLSCSPISGHRSVSWYQQTPGQGLQFLFEYFSETQRNKGNFPGRFSGRQFSNSRSEMNVSTLELGDSALYLCASSLAGGLANSPLHFGNGTRLTVT.

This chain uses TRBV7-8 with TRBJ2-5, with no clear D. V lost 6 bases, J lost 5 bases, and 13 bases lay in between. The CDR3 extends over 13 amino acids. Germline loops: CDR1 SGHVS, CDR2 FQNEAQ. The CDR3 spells CASSYDTRETQYF. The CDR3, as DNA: TGTGCCAGCAGTTACGACACCAGGGAGACCCAGTACTTC.

The CDR3 spells CATRDTLSLTNTGELFF. The DNA for the CDR3 is TGTGCCACCAGGGACACACTTAGCCTGACGAACACCGGGGAGCTGTTTTTT. This chain connects TRBV28 to TRBJ2-2; D may be TRBD1 (6 bases). The CDR3 is made up of 17 amino acids. V was trimmed by 10 bases and J by 0 bases, leaving 21 bases between them. Germline CDR1 and CDR2: MDHEN and SYDVKM. Variable domain in full (rest from reference TRBV28 and TRBJ2-2): DVKVTQSSRYLVKRTGEKVFLECVQDMDHENMFWYRQDPGLGLRLIYFSYDVKMKEKGDIPEGYSVSREKKERFSLILESASTNQTSMYLCATRDTLSLTNTGELFFGEGSRLTVL.

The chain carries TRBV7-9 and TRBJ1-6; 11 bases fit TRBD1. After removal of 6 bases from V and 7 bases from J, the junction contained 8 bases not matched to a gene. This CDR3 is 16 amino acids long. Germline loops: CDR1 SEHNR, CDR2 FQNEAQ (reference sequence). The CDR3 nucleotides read TGTGCCAGCAGACGCCCTGGGACAGGGGGGAATTCACCCCTCCACTTT. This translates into CASRRPGTGGNSPLHF. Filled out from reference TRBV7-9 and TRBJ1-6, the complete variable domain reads DTGVSQNPRHKITKRGQNVTFRCDPISEHNRLYWYRQTLGQGPEFLTYFQNEAQLEKSRLLSDRFSAERPKGSFSTLEIQRTEQGDSAMYLCASRRPGTGGNSPLHFGNGTRLTVT.

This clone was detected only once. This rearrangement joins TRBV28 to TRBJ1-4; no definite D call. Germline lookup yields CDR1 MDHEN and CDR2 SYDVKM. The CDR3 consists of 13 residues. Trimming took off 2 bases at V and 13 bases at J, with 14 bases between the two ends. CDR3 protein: CASSLPYTKGLFF. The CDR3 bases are TGTGCCAGCAGTTTACCTTACACTAAGGGACTGTTTTTT.